The text below deals with one T cell receptor beta chain. Its antigen remains unknown. This sample was taken from a study of T cells after yellow fever vaccination. About the study: Fractions of low cell number were prepared using SMART-Seq v4 Ultra Low Input.

TCRdb reprocessed the 5' RACE reads via MiXCR and lists one record per CDR3 protein. The repertoire consists of under 300,000 distinct CDR3 sequences, with less than 8.5% occurring once and the leading ten covering around 0.9%. Broader study findings: Reappearance after the booster was seen for most primary-vaccination clones, at 96% CD4 and 70% to 90% CD8.

Germline V gene lookup returns CDR1 KGHSH and CDR2 LQKENI. V dropped 2 bases and J dropped 2 bases, with 7 bases sitting between them. This CDR3 spans 15 amino acids. The TCR was taken from a man between 25 and 39 years old who received the YFV17D yellow fever vaccine. The V gene is TRBV18, the J gene TRBJ2-6; D is undetermined. Source: CD4+ T cells sorted from PBMCs, taken 15 days after the yellow fever booster vaccination. The CDR3 sequence: CASSPTAAGANVLTF. In nucleotides, the CDR3 is TGTGCCAGCTCACCAACGGCAGCTGGGGCCAACGTCCTGACTTTC.